This record covers a single TCR beta chain. These data are taken from a study of OX40 agonist ivuxolimab in advanced cancers. As for the study in general: Ivuxolimab, an antibody acting as an agonist of OX40 (CD134), was used to treat patients.

Measured with immunoSEQ multiplex PCR; TCRdb has only the in-frame clones, and not every one. The sample has some 100,000 clones, around 93% seen once. Cycle 7 day 1, cycle 4 day 1, and baseline were the timepoints at which blood was sampled. The TCR comes from an adult with an advanced solid tumor such as melanoma, head and neck, liver or kidney cancer. The specimen comprised CD4+ or CD8+ T cells sorted from blood, sampled in a trial of the OX40 agonist ivuxolimab.

CDR3 sequence reads: CASSPGFVAGEETQYF. CDR3 bases: TGCGCCAGCAGCCCGGGATTCGTGGCGGGTGAAGAGACCCAGTACTTC. The chain has TRBV5-1 and TRBJ2-5, with D maybe TRBD2 (5 bases). There are 16 residues in the CDR3. CDR1 and CDR2 from the germline V gene are SGHRS and YFSETQ. Between the trimmed V and J ends, which lost 4 bases and 3 bases, there was a span of 19 bases.